The rows below give T cell receptor beta chains drawn from one sample of a study of human T cells and chemical hapten exposure. Each CDR3 protein gets one entry after TCRdb re-called the RACE reads with MiXCR. The table shows some 70,000 distinct CDR3 sequences, with around a third occurring only once. The material sequenced was whole blood, taken in connection with sensitization to the hapten diphenylcyclopropenone (DPC). The receptors shown here come from a man aged 35 to 55 with alopecia areata. Some clones in this sample may be carry-over from other donors' samples. Both conserved end residues are part of each CDR3. D genes are given only for firm matches. The size entry is marked missing in some rows and otherwise reads once, few, many or a size class.

d_gene: .
abundance: few
v_gene: TRBV6-1
j_gene: TRBJ1-6
CDR3aa: CASSETWGPDSPLHF
CDR3nt: TGTGCCAGCAGTGAAACCTGGGGACCCGATTCACCCCTCCACTTT

d_gene: TRBD2
abundance: few
v_gene: TRBV4-1
j_gene: TRBJ2-4
CDR3aa: CASSQEPSGKNIQYF
CDR3nt: TGCGCCAGCAGCCAAGAGCCTAGCGGTAAAAACATTCAGTACTTC

d_gene: .
abundance: .
v_gene: TRBV28
j_gene: TRBJ2-7
CDR3aa: CASSLWGSRDYEQYF
CDR3nt: TGTGCCAGCAGTTTATGGGGGAGCCGCGACTACGAGCAGTACTTC

d_gene: TRBD2
abundance: .
v_gene: TRBV30
j_gene: TRBJ2-1
CDR3aa: CAWMAGGRHEQFF
CDR3nt: TGTGCCTGGATGGCGGGAGGGCGCCATGAGCAGTTCTTC

d_gene: .
abundance: few
v_gene: TRBV12-3/TRBV12-4
j_gene: TRBJ1-2
CDR3aa: CASRDRTNYGYTF
CDR3nt: TGTGCCAGCAGGGACAGAACTAACTATGGCTACACCTTC

d_gene: .
abundance: .
v_gene: TRBV6-5
j_gene: TRBJ2-2
CDR3aa: CASSLTAGELFF
CDR3nt: TGTGCCAGCAGTTTGACGGCCGGGGAGCTGTTTTTT

d_gene: TRBD2
abundance: .
v_gene: TRBV2
j_gene: TRBJ2-1
CDR3aa: CASSRTSGRTHNEQFF
CDR3nt: TGTGCCAGCAGTCGGACTAGCGGGAGGACCCACAATGAGCAGTTCTTC

d_gene: TRBD1
abundance: .
v_gene: TRBV6-4
j_gene: TRBJ1-5
CDR3aa: CASIRTGSSNQPQHF
CDR3nt: TGTGCCAGCATCCGGACAGGATCTAGCAATCAGCCCCAGCATTTT

d_gene: TRBD2
abundance: .
v_gene: TRBV7-8
j_gene: TRBJ2-3
CDR3aa: CASSSRLAGEDTQYF
CDR3nt: TGTGCCAGCAGTTCCCGACTAGCGGGGGAAGATACGCAGTATTTT

d_gene: .
abundance: .
v_gene: TRBV2
j_gene: TRBJ1-5
CDR3aa: CASSLQGRVRQPQHF
CDR3nt: TGTGCCAGCAGTCTTCAGGGCAGGGTGAGGCAGCCCCAGCATTTT

d_gene: .
abundance: .
v_gene: TRBV7-2
j_gene: TRBJ2-7
CDR3aa: CASSPAYEQYF
CDR3nt: TGTGCCAGCAGCCCCGCCTACGAGCAGTACTTC